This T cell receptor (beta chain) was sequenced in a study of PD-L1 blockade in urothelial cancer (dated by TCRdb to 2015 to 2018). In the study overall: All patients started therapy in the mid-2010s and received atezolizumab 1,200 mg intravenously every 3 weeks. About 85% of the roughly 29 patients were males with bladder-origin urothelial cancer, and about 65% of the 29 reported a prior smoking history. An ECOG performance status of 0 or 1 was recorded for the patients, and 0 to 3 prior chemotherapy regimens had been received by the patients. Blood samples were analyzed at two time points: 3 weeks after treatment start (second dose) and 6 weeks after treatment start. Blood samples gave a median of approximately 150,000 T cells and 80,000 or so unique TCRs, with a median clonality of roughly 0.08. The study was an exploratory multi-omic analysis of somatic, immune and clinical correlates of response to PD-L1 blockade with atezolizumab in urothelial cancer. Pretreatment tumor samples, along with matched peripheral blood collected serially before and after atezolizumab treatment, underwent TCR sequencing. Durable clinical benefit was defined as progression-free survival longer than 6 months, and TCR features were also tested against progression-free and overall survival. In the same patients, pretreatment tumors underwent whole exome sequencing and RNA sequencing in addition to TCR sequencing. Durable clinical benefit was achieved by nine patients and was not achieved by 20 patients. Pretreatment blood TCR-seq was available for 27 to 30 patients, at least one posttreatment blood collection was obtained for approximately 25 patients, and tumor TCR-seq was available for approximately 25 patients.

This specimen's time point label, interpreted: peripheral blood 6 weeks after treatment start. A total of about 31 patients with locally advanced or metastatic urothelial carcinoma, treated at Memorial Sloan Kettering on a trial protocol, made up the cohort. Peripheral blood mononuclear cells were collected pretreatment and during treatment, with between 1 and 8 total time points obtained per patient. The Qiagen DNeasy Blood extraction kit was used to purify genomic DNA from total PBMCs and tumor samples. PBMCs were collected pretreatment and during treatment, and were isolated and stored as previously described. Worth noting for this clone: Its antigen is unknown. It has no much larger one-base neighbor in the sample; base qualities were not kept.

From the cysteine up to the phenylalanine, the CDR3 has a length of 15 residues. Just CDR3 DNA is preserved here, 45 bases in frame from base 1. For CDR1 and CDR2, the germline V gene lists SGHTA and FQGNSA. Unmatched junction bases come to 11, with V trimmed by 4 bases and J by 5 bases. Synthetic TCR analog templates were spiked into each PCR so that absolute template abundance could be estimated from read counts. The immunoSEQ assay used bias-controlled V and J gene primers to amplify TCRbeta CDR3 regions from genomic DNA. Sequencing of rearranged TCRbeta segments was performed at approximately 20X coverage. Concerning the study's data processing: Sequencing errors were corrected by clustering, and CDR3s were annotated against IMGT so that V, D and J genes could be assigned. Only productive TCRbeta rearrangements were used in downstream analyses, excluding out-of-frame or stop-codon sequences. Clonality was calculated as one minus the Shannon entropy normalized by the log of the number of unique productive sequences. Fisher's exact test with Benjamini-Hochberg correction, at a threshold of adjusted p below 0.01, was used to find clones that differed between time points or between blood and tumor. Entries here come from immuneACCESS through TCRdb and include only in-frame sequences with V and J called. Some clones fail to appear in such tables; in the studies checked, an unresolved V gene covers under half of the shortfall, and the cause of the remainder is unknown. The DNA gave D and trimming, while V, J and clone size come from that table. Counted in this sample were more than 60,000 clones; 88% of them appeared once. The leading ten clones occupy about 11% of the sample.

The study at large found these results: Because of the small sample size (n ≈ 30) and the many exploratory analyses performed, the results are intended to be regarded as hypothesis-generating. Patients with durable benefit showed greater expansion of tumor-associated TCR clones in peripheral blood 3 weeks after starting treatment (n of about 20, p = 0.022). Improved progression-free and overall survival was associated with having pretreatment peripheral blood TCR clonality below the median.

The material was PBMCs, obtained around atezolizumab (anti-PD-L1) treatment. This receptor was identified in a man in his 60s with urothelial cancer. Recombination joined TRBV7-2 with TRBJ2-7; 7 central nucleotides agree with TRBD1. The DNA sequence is TGTGCCAGCAGCTCCCCCGGGACAGTAATCAACGAGCAGTACTTC. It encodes CASSSPGTVINEQYF.